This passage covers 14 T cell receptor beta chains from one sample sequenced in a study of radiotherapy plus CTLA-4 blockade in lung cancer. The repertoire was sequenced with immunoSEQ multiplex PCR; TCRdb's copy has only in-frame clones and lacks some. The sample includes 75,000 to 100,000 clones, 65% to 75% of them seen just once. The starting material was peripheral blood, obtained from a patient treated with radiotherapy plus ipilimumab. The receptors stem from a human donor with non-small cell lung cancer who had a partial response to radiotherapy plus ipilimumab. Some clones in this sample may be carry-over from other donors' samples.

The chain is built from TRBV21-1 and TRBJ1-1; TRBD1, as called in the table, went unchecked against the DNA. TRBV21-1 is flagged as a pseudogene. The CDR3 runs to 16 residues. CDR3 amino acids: CASSKGPGTGNTEAFF. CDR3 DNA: TGTGCCAGCAGCAAGGGACCTGGGACAGGGAACACTGAAGCTTTCTTT.

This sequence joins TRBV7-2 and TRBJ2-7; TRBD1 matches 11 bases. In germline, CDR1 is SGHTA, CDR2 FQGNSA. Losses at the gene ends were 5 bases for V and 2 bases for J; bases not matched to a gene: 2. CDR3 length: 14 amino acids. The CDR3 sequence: CASSPDRGPYEQYF. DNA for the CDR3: TGTGCCAGCAGCCCGGACAGGGGGCCCTACGAGCAGTACTTC.

In DNA, the CDR3 is TGCAGCGTTGATACTCCGCGGGAAGCTTTCTTT. Translation: CSVDTPREAFF. The J gene is TRBJ1-1, the V gene TRBV29-1; D gene uncertain. This CDR3 region has 11 residues. The V end lost 3 bases, the J end lost 8 bases, and 10 bases lay between the germline ends. Germline CDR1 reads SQVTM; CDR2 reads ANQGSEA.

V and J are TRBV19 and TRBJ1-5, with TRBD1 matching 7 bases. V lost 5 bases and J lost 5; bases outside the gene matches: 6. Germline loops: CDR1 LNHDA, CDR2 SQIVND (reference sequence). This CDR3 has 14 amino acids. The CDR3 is CASSGSGGYQPQHF. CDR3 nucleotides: TGTGCCAGTAGTGGATCAGGGGGGTATCAGCCCCAGCATTTT.

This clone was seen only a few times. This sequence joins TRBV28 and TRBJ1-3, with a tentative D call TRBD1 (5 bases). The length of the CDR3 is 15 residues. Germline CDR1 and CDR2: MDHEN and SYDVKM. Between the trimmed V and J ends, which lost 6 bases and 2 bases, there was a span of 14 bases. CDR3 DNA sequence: TGTGCCAGCAGCCGAAGCAGGGCACCTGGAAACACCATATATTTT. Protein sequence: CASSRSRAPGNTIYF. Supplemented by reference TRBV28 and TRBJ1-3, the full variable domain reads DVKVTQSSRYLVKRTGEKVFLECVQDMDHENMFWYRQDPGLGLRLIYFSYDVKMKEKGDIPEGYSVSREKKERFSLILESASTNQTSMYLCASSRSRAPGNTIYFGEGSWLTVV.

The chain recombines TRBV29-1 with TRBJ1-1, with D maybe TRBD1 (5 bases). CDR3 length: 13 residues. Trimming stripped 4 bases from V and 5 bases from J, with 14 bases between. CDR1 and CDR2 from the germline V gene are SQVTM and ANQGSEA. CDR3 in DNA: TGCAGCGTTGGCGGGGGGGTGGGGACTGAAGCTTTCTTT. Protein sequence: CSVGGGVGTEAFF.

The CDR3 coding sequence is TGTGCCAGCAGATGGGACAGAAAGATCTACAATGAGCAGTTCTTC. Its protein is CASRWDRKIYNEQFF. The chain links TRBV6-5 to TRBJ2-1; the match to TRBD1 covers 7 bases. Germline V CDR1 and CDR2: MNHEY, SVGAGI. The CDR3 length is 15 residues. The ends lost 6 bases at V and 3 bases at J; junction bases unmatched: 8.

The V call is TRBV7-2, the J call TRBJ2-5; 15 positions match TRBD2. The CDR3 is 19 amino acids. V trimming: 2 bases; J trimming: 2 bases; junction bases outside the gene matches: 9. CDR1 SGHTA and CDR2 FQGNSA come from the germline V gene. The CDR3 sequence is CASSLLIGLAGGIQETQYF. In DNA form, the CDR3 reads TGTGCCAGCAGCTTACTGATTGGACTAGCGGGGGGGATTCAAGAGACCCAGTACTTC. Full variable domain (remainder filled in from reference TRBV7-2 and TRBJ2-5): GAGVSQSPSNKVTEKGKDVELRCDPISGHTALYWYRQSLGQGLEFLIYFQGNSAPDKSGLPSDRFSAERTGGSVSTLTIQRTQQEDSAVYLCASSLLIGLAGGIQETQYFGPGTRLLVL.

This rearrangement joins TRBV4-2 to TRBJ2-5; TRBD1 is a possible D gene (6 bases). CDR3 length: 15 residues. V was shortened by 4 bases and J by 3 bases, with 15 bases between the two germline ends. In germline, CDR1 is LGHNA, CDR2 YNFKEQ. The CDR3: CASSLMFTGKETQYF. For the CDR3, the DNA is TGTGCCAGCAGCCTCATGTTTACAGGGAAAGAGACCCAGTACTTC.

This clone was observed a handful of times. The CDR3 is CASSLDPGVEGEQYF. Here the CDR3 DNA reads TGTGCCAGCAGCTTAGATCCGGGGGTGGAGGGCGAGCAGTACTTC. The chain recombines TRBV11-2 with TRBJ2-7; possible D gene TRBD2, 6 bases. The CDR3 has 15 residues. CDR1 is SGHAT and CDR2 is FQNNGV in the germline V gene. Trimming left V 0 bases short and J 6 bases short, with 15 bases between.

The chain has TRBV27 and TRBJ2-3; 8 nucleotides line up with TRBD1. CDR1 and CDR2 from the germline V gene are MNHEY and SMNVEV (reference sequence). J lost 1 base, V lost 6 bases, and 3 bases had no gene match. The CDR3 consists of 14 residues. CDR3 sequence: CASRGTGRTDTQYF. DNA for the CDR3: TGTGCCAGCAGGGGGACAGGCCGCACAGATACGCAGTATTTT.

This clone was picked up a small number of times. The CDR3 DNA is TGTGCCAGCAGTTTAGCAGGGGTCGACCCCGCGTATGGCTACACCTTC. Residues: CASSLAGVDPAYGYTF. This chain connects TRBV28 to TRBJ1-2, with D perhaps TRBD1 (6 bases). Germline V gene data show CDR1 as MDHEN and CDR2 as SYDVKM. Trimming pared 2 bases from V and 5 bases from J, leaving 18 bases between. The CDR3 is made up of 16 amino acids.

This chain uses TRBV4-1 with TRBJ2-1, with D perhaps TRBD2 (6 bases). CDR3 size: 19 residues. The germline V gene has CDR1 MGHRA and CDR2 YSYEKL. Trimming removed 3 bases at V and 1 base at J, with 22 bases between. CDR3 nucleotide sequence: TGCGCCAGCAGCCAGTGGGTTTCAGGGTTCGCGGGATCCTACAATGAGCAGTTCTTC. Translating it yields CASSQWVSGFAGSYNEQFF.

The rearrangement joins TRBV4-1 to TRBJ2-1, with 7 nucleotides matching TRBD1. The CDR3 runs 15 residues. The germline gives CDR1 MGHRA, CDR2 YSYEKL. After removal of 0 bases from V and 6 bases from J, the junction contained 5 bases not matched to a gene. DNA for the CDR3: TGCGCCAGCAGCCAAGAAGGGACAGTCGGCAATGAGCAGTTCTTC. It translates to CASSQEGTVGNEQFF.